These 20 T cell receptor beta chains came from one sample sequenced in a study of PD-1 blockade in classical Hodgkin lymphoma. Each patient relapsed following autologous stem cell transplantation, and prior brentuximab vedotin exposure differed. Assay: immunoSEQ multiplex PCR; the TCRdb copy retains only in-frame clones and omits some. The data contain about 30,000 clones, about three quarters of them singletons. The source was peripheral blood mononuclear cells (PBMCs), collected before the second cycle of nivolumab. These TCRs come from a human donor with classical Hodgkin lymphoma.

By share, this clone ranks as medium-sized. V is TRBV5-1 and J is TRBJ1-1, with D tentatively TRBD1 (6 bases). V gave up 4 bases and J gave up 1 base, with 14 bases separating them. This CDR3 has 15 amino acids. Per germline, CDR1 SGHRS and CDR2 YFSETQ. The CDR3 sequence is CASSPRDKENTEAFF. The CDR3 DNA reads TGCGCCAGCAGCCCACGGGACAAGGAGAACACTGAAGCTTTCTTT.

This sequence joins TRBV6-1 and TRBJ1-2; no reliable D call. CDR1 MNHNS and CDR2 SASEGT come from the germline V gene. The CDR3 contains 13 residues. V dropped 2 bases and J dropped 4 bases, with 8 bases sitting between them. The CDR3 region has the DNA TGTGCCAGCAGTGAATGGGCCGGCTATGGCTACACCTTC. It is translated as CASSEWAGYGYTF.

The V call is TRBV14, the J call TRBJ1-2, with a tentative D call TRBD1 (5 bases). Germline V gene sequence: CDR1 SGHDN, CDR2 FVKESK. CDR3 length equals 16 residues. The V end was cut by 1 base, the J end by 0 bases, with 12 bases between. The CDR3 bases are TGTGCCAGCAGCCAAGTGTGGGGACCCGCTAACTATGGCTACACCTTC. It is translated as CASSQVWGPANYGYTF.

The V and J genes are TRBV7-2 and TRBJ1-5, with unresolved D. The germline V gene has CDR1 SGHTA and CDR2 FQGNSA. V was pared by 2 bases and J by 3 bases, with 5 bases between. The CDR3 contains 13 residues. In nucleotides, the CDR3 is TGTGCCAGCAGCTTACGTCTCAATCAGCCCCAGCATTTT. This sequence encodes CASSLRLNQPQHF.

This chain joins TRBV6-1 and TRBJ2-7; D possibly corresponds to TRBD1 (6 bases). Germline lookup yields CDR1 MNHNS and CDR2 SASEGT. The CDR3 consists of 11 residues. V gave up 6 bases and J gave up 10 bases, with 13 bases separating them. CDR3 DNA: TGTGCCAGCAGAGTAGGACAGTCCCAGTACTTC. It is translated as CASRVGQSQYF.

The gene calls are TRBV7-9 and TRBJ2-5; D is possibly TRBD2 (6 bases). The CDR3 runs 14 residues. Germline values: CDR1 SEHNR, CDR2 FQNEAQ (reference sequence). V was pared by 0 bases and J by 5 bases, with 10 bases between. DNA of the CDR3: TGTGCCAGCAGCTTAGCAGGGGCGGGGGAGACCCAGTACTTC. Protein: CASSLAGAGETQYF.

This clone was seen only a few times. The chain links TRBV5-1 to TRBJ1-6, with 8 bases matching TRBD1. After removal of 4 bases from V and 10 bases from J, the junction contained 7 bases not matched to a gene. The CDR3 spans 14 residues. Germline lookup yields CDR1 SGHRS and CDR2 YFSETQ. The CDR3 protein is CASSPGQGRSPLHF. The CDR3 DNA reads TGCGCCAGCAGCCCAGGACAGGGAAGATCACCCCTCCACTTT. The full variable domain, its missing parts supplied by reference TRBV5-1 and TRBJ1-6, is KAGVTQTPRYLIKTRGQQVTLSCSPISGHRSVSWYQQTPGQGLQFLFEYFSETQRNKGNFPGRFSGRQFSNSRSEMNVSTLELGDSALYLCASSPGQGRSPLHFGNGTRLTVT.

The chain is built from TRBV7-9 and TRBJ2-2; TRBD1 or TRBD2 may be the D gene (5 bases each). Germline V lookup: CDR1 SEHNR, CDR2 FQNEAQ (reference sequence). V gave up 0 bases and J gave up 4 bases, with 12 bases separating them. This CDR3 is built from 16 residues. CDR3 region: CASSLAQGRTTGELFF. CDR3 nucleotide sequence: TGTGCCAGCAGCTTAGCTCAGGGACGGACCACCGGGGAGCTGTTTTTT. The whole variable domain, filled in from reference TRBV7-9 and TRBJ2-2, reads DTGVSQNPRHKITKRGQNVTFRCDPISEHNRLYWYRQTLGQGPEFLTYFQNEAQLEKSRLLSDRFSAERPKGSFSTLEIQRTEQGDSAMYLCASSLAQGRTTGELFFGEGSRLTVL.

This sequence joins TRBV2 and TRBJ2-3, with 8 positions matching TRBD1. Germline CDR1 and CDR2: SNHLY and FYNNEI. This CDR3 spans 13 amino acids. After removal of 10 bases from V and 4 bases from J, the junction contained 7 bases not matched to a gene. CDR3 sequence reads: CATRGQGSDTQYF. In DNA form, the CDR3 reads TGTGCCACCCGCGGACAGGGCTCAGATACGCAGTATTTT.

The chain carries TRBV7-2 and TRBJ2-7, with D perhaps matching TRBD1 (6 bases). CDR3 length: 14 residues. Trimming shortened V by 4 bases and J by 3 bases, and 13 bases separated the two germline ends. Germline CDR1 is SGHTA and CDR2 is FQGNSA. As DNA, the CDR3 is TGTGCCAGCAGCTCCTCGGGACAATACTACGAGCAGTACTTC. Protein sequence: CASSSSGQYYEQYF. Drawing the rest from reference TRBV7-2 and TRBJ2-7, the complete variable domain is GAGVSQSPSNKVTEKGKDVELRCDPISGHTALYWYRQSLGQGLEFLIYFQGNSAPDKSGLPSDRFSAERTGGSVSTLTIQRTQQEDSAVYLCASSSSGQYYEQYFGPGTRLTVT.

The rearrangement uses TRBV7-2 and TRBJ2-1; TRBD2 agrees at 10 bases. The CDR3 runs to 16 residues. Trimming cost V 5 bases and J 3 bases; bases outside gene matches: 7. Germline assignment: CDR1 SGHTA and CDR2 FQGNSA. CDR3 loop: CASSAVGTSVYNEQFF. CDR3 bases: TGTGCCAGCAGCGCCGTTGGGACTAGCGTCTACAATGAGCAGTTCTTC. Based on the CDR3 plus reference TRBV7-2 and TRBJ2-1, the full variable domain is GAGVSQSPSNKVTEKGKDVELRCDPISGHTALYWYRQSLGQGLEFLIYFQGNSAPDKSGLPSDRFSAERTGGSVSTLTIQRTQQEDSAVYLCASSAVGTSVYNEQFFGPGTRLTVL.

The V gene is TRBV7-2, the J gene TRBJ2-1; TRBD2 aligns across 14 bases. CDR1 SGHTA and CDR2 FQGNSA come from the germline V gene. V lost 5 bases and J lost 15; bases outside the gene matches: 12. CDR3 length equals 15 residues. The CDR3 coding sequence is TGTGCCAGCAGCCCAAGCGGGACTAGCGGGGGTCGTCGGTTCTTC. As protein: CASSPSGTSGGRRFF.

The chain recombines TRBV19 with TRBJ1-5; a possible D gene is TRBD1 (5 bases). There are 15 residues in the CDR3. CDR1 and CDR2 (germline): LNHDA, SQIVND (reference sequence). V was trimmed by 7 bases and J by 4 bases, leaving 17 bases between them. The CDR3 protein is CASTRGWDGNQPQHF. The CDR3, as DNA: TGTGCCAGTACCCGGGGTTGGGACGGAAATCAGCCCCAGCATTTT. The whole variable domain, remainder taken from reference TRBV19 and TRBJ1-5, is DGGITQSPKYLFRKEGQNVTLSCEQNLNHDAMYWYRQDPGQGLRLIYYSQIVNDFQKGDIAEGYSVSREKKESFPLTVTSAQKNPTAFYLCASTRGWDGNQPQHFGDGTRLSIL.

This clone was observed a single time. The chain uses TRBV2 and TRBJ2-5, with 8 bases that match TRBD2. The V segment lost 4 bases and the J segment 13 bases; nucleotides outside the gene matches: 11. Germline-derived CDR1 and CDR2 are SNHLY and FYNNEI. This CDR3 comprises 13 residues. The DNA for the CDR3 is TGTGCCAGCAGTGGGGGACTAGGCGGGGAGGCGTACTTC. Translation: CASSGGLGGEAYF.

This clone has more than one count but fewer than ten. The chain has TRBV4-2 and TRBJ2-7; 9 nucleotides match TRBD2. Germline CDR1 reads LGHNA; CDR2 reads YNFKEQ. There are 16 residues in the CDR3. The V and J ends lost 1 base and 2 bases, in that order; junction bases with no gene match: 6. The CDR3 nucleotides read TGTGCCAGCAGCCAAGTCGTGTCTAGCGGGACCTACGAGCAGTACTTC. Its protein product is CASSQVVSSGTYEQYF.

DNA of the CDR3: TGTGCCAGCAGCGTAGTAGCGGGGGAAGAGACCCAGTACTTC. Translation gives CASSVVAGEETQYF. The chain employs TRBV9 and TRBJ2-5; TRBD2 aligns across 9 bases. V lost 0 bases to trimming and J lost 3 bases; unmatched junction nucleotides: 0. Germline V gene data show CDR1 as SGDLS and CDR2 as YYNGEE. The CDR3 has 14 amino acids. The full variable domain, rest sourced from reference TRBV9 and TRBJ2-5, is DSGVTQTPKHLITATGQRVTLRCSPRSGDLSVYWYQQSLDQGLQFLIQYYNGEERAKGNILERFSAQQFPDLHSELNLSSLELGDSALYFCASSVVAGEETQYFGPGTRLLVL.

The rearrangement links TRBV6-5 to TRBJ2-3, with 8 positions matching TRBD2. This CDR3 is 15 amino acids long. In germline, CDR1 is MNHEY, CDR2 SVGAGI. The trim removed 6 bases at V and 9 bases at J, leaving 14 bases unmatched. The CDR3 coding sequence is TGTGCCAGCAGGCCTACCGGGACTAGAAAAGGGACGCAGTATTTT. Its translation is CASRPTGTRKGTQYF.

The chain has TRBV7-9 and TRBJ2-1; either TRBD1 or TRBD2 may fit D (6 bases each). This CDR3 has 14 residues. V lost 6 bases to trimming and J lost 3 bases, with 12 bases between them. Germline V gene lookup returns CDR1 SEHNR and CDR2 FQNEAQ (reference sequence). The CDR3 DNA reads TGTGCCAGCAGTGCAGGGGAGGACTACAATGAGCAGTTCTTC. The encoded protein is CASSAGEDYNEQFF.

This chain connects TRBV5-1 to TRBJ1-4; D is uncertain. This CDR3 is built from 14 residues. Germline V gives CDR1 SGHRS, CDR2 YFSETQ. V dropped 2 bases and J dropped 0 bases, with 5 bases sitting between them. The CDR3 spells CASSLGSTNEKLFF. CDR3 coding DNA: TGCGCCAGCAGCTTAGGGTCAACTAATGAAAAACTGTTTTTT.

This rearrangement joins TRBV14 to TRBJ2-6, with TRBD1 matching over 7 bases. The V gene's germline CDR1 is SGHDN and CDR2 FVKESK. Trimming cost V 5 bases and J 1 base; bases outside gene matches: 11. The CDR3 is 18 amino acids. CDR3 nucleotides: TGTGCCAGCAGCAACGGACAGGACCACAATTCTGGGGCCAACGTCCTGACTTTC. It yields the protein CASSNGQDHNSGANVLTF.